This TCR beta chain is from a study of blood T cell repertoires in COVID-19. Study details: The United States, Italy and Spain were the sources of the acute and convalescent COVID-19 samples. Sources were T cells, B-cell-depleted T cells, or PBMCs; the material itself was cDNA or gDNA.

CDR1 and CDR2 from the germline V gene are SGHTS and YDEGEE. The CDR3 has 18 residues. Germline trimming cut 4 bases from V and 2 bases from J; bases unmatched to any gene: 8. Per the original methods: Using reference gene primer amplification, nucleated cell counts were estimated. Assay used: immunoSEQ multiplex PCR; TCRdb lists only in-frame clones, some missing. D and trimming come from the DNA, and the V and J calls and clone size come from that table. The table has 250,000 to 350,000 clones, approximately 82% seen once. Sequencing was carried out using peripheral blood. The J gene is TRBJ2-1, the V gene TRBV5-8; 14 bases align to TRBD2. This TCR came from a woman aged 50 to 60 with acute or convalescent COVID-19. The chain's CDR3 is CASSGLGTSGSPYNEQFF. In nucleotides, the CDR3 is TGTGCCAGCAGCGGACTTGGGACTAGCGGGAGTCCCTACAATGAGCAGTTCTTC.